Listed below are T cell receptor beta chains from one sample, sequenced in a study of blood T cell repertoires in COVID-19. Data came from immunoSEQ multiplex PCR; TCRdb stores just in-frame clones and leaves some out. Altogether about 150,000 clones are present, about nine tenths being singletons, with the ten largest covering approximately 4%. Material: peripheral blood. All receptors come from a woman aged 70-85 years with acute or convalescent COVID-19. The CDR3 runs from the conserved cysteine through the conserved F or W. Each record gives: V gene, J gene, clone size, CDR3 protein. Clone size is stated in some rows and not others, as once, few, many or a class when expanded.

TRBV3-1/TRBV3-2	TRBJ2-7	.	CASSQTSGRLSYEQYF
TRBV6-1	TRBJ2-2	.	CASSDWTANTGELFF
TRBV10-3	TRBJ1-1	.	CAISESGGTEAFF
TRBV2	TRBJ1-1	.	CASKKDSPSEAFF
TRBV24-1	TRBJ1-2	.	CATSDFTGDGYTF
TRBV29-1	TRBJ1-2	once	CSVPGVDGYTF
TRBV11-2	TRBJ2-1	.	CASSQSTGVEQFF
TRBV6-5	TRBJ1-6	.	CASSYSSGYNSPLHF
TRBV29-1	TRBJ1-2	.	CSDISGTNYGYTF
TRBV19	TRBJ2-1	.	CASSIGTGTSYNEQFF
TRBV7-6	TRBJ2-2	.	CASSLWNGDTGELFF
TRBV6-1	TRBJ2-5	.	CASSDPGLAGGTQYF
TRBV4-1	TRBJ1-1	.	CASSQSDRVRTEAFF
TRBV6-5	TRBJ2-2	.	CASSYHVRVTGELFF
TRBV4-3	TRBJ2-5	.	CASSQENREQTQYF
TRBV4-1	TRBJ2-2	.	CASSQEGARGSNTGELFF
TRBV12-1	TRBJ2-7	.	CASSSRGYEQYF
TRBV27	TRBJ1-5	few	CASSLAGQVNNQPQHF
TRBV5-4	TRBJ2-7	.	CASSLGRDYEQYF
TRBV9	TRBJ2-5	.	CASSSRNGETQYF
TRBV11-2	TRBJ2-1	.	CASSLSPGSGGRNEQFF
TRBV5-1	TRBJ2-3	.	CASSLEVYRRRPTRTDTQYF
TRBV6-5	TRBJ1-1	.	CASSYKGGGPEAFF
TRBV2	TRBJ2-3	once	CASSEARLAGPGDTQYF
TRBV7-8	TRBJ1-3	.	CASSLGTLGSGNTIYF
TRBV4-3	TRBJ1-5	few	CASSQDRQGNQPQHF
TRBV6-2/TRBV6-3	TRBJ2-1	.	CASSSGPGQGFHEQFF
TRBV20-1	TRBJ1-5	.	CSASPGRGVNQPQHF
TRBV7-2	TRBJ2-2	.	CASSRRTVPGELFF
TRBV12-5	TRBJ2-7	.	CASASGTGGSHEQYF
TRBV30	TRBJ1-6	.	CAWSLTRNNSPLHF
TRBV7-9	TRBJ1-5	once	CASSSQGAVQPQHF
TRBV5-1	TRBJ2-7	.	CASSPPHFSGGAGEQYF
TRBV15	TRBJ1-5	.	CATSSGIYSNQPQHF
TRBV5-4	TRBJ1-1	.	CASSLVGQGNTEAFF
TRBV28	TRBJ1-1	.	CASRQQARAFF
TRBV4-1	TRBJ1-6	.	CASSQDGGGFKNSPLHF
TRBV3-1/TRBV3-2	TRBJ2-5	.	CASSQRQGQETQYF
TRBV3-1/TRBV3-2	TRBJ1-6	once	CASSVRDTNSPLHF
TRBV24-1	TRBJ2-3	.	CATSDRAGGVSDTQYF
TRBV7-2	TRBJ1-1	few	CASRYEMNTEAFF
TRBV21-1	TRBJ1-2	.	CASRDRKITYGYTF
TRBV4-2	TRBJ2-1	.	CASSQYWRMLDFYNEQFF
TRBV5-6	TRBJ2-1	few	CASSMQGYEQFF
TRBV6-5	TRBJ1-5	.	CASMQRGQQPQHF
TRBV28	TRBJ2-1	.	CASSSGTGGEQFF
TRBV7-9	TRBJ1-6	.	CASSPTGEAPLHF
TRBV5-5	TRBJ1-6	.	CASSQRTGSSSYNSPLHF
TRBV10-3	TRBJ1-6	.	CAISTGSYNSPLHF
TRBV3-1/TRBV3-2	TRBJ2-3	.	CASSLGASGATDTQYF
TRBV4-1	TRBJ2-1	.	CASSQDSGGSPYNEQFF
TRBV6-2/TRBV6-3	TRBJ2-6	once	CASSTGIWVLTF